This TCR beta chain was sequenced during a study of cytomegalovirus exposure and HLA in healthy donors. The PCR had 60 Vbeta and 13 Jbeta primers. Sequenced by immunoSEQ multiplex PCR; TCRdb stores in-frame clones only, minus some. The table lists about 150,000 clones, about 70% of them singletons. Germline trimming cut 4 bases from V and 5 bases from J; bases unmatched to any gene: 6. CDR1 and CDR2 from the germline V gene are SGHNT and YYREEE (reference sequence). The CDR3 contains 13 residues. The TCR originated in a man in his fifties or sixties in good health and CMV-seronegative. The sample consisted of PBMCs. This rearrangement joins TRBV5-4 to TRBJ2-7; 7 bases are a match to TRBD1. The CDR3 protein is CASSEDRRNEQYF. The CDR3, as DNA: TGTGCCAGCAGCGAGGACAGGCGGAACGAGCAGTACTTC.